Below, 12 T cell receptor beta chains from the same sample are listed, as sequenced in a study of T-cell reconstitution after alpha-beta-depleted transplantation in children. Library preparation (for TCRbeta) was performed with unique molecular identifiers. TCRdb reprocessed the PCR reads via MiXCR and lists one record per CDR3 protein. This table holds 330,000 or so distinct CDR3 sequences, about a tenth found once. The material sequenced was PBMCs, taken before TCRalphabeta/CD19-depleted stem cell transplant. The receptors were sampled from a boy under two years old with acute myeloid leukemia, due to receive a stem cell transplant.

This clonotype appeared a few times. The J gene is TRBJ2-6, the V gene TRBV27, with TRBD1 identical over 10 bases. Trimming cost V 6 bases and J 4 bases; bases outside gene matches: 12. This CDR3 region has 18 residues. CDR1 is MNHEY and CDR2 is SMNVEV in the germline V gene (reference sequence). The DNA for the CDR3 is TGTGCCAGCAGCCAAGGTGGACAGGGGGAATACGGGGCCAACGTCCTGACTTTC. Its translation is CASSQGGQGEYGANVLTF.

This clonotype has ten or more counts. The chain combines TRBV19 with TRBJ2-4; possible D gene TRBD1, 5 bases. CDR1 and CDR2 from the germline V gene are LNHDA and SQIVND (reference sequence). Trimming cost V 3 bases and J 10 bases, with 22 bases left between them. This CDR3 is 16 amino acids long. Written as DNA, the CDR3 is TGTGCCAGTAGTATCGGAGAGGTTTCAGGGTTACGGATTCAGTACTTC. Translation: CASSIGEVSGLRIQYF.

As for this clonotype: One end of the junction is discordant with germline, which a read error may explain. V and J are TRBV11-2 and TRBJ2-1; D could derive from TRBD1 or TRBD2 (5 bases each). The CDR3 spans 11 residues. Germline V gene sequence: CDR1 SGHAT, CDR2 FQNNGV. The CDR3 DNA is TGTGCCAGCAGGGCAAGAGGGGTTGGGGTCTTC. It encodes CASRARGVGVF.

This clonotype appeared many times. The chain has TRBV12-3 or TRBV12-4 and TRBJ2-2; the D is unclear. This CDR3 has 13 amino acids. The V end lost 6 bases, the J end lost 3 bases, and 8 bases lay between the germline ends. This CDR3 reads CASSRTDTGELFF. The CDR3 nucleotides read TGTGCCAGCAGCCGTACAGACACCGGGGAGCTGTTTTTT.

This clonotype was found many times. The chain recombines TRBV12-3 or TRBV12-4 with TRBJ1-2; D gene unclear. V was cut by 1 base and J by 2 bases, with 2 bases left in between. CDR3 size: 12 residues. CDR3 DNA: TGTGCCAGCAGTTTAGACAACTATGGCTACACCTTC. It encodes CASSLDNYGYTF.

This clonotype was picked up many times. The chain carries TRBV3-1 and TRBJ2-1, with 9 bases fitting TRBD2. The germline CDR1 and CDR2 sequences are LGHDT and YNNKEL (reference sequence). V dropped 1 base and J dropped 0; count of bases not matched to a gene: 13. This CDR3 has 20 residues. The CDR3: CASSQVGRFSGGSSYNEQFF. CDR3 DNA: TGTGCCAGCAGCCAAGTGGGTAGGTTCAGCGGGGGGAGCTCCTACAATGAGCAGTTCTTC.

The CDR3 spells CASSASVGPRDTQYF. The DNA of the CDR3 is TGTGCCAGCAGCGCATCGGTGGGTCCTCGAGATACGCAGTATTTT. The chain uses TRBV11-3 and TRBJ2-3, with D uncertain. CDR1 is SGHNT and CDR2 is YENEEA in the germline V gene. The CDR3 has 15 residues. V was cut by 5 bases and J by 5 bases, with 17 bases left in between.

This clonotype was observed many times. This sequence joins TRBV4-2 and TRBJ2-3; TRBD1 matches at 7 bases. The germline CDR1 and CDR2 sequences are LGHNA and YNFKEQ. CDR3 length: 15 amino acids. V lost 8 bases, J lost 2 bases, and 10 bases stayed unmatched. Written as DNA, the CDR3 is TGTGCCAGCCAAACCGGACAGGTTTACACAGATACGCAGTATTTT. This translates into CASQTGQVYTDTQYF.

In its sample, this clonotype was seen a few times. The rearrangement uses TRBV18 and TRBJ2-7; TRBD2 agrees at 12 bases. This CDR3 spans 15 amino acids. V lost 6 bases and J lost 7; bases outside the gene matches: 10. Per the germline V gene, CDR1 is KGHSH and CDR2 is LQKENI. In nucleotides, the CDR3 is TGTGCCAGCTCGCCGTCGGGACTAGCGGGTGGGGAGCAGTACTTC. It encodes CASSPSGLAGGEQYF.

This clonotype showed up just a few times. V gene TRBV7-3 combines with J gene TRBJ2-2, with D unclear. Germline V gene lookup returns CDR1 SGHTA and CDR2 FQGTGA. V gave up 0 bases and J gave up 2 bases, with 7 bases separating them. The CDR3 extends over 15 amino acids. The CDR3 bases are TGTGCCAGCAGCTTAACGCGACAAAACACCGGGGAGCTGTTTTTT. Translating it yields CASSLTRQNTGELFF. Full variable domain (outside the CDR3, taken from reference TRBV7-3 and TRBJ2-2): GAGVSQTPSNKVTEKGKYVELRCDPISGHTALYWYRQSLGQGPEFLIYFQGTGAADDSGLPNDRFFAVRPEGSVSTLKIQRTERGDSAVYLCASSLTRQNTGELFFGEGSRLTVL.

Ten or more counts support this clonotype. This chain joins TRBV27 and TRBJ2-1, with 8 bases fitting TRBD1. CDR1 is MNHEY, CDR2 SMNVEV, per germline (reference sequence). The CDR3 length is 16 residues. The V gene end was trimmed by 2 bases and the J gene end by 1 base; junction bases not matched to a gene: 4. The CDR3 DNA reads as TGTGCCAGCAGTTTACCCGGACAGGGATCCTACAATGAGCAGTTCTTC. Its protein product is CASSLPGQGSYNEQFF.

This clonotype was detected ten times or more. This chain links TRBV6-5 with TRBJ1-2, with 8 bases that match TRBD1. V gave up 2 bases and J gave up 5 bases; unmatched junction bases: 4. This CDR3 is built from 14 residues. The germline V gene has CDR1 MNHEY and CDR2 SVGAGI. This CDR3 reads CASSYGTGYYGYTF. The DNA of the CDR3 is TGTGCCAGCAGTTACGGGACAGGTTATTATGGCTACACCTTC.